Listed below are T cell receptor beta chains from one sample, sequenced in a study of CD8 T cells in Susac syndrome. One entry per CDR3 protein results from TCRdb running MiXCR on the immunoSEQ multiplex PCR reads. The table records about 200,000 distinct CDR3 sequences, roughly 94% of them present only once. Specimen: CD4+ T cells from PBMCs. The receptor source for this set is a human donor in good health. Both conserved end residues are part of each CDR3. Each record gives: D gene, J gene, clone size, V gene, CDR3 DNA, CDR3 protein. A D gene is named only where the DNA matches it firmly. Some rows mark clone size as missing; the rest say once, few, many or name a class of expanded clone.

NA | TRBJ1-1 | NA | TRBV20-1 | TGCAGTGCTATTGCAGGTTCCACTGAAGCTTTCTTT | CSAIAGSTEAFF
NA | TRBJ2-5 | NA | TRBV28 | TGTGCCAGCCTCCACCCGGGGGTAGAGACCCAGTACTTC | CASLHPGVETQYF
TRBD1 | TRBJ1-1 | once | TRBV9 | TGTGCCAGCAGCGCCCGAACAGGGGGCGAGACTTTCTTT | CASSARTGGETFF
NA | TRBJ2-1 | NA | TRBV23-1 | TGCGCCAGCAGTCAATCTCGCTACTCCTACAATGAGCAGTTCTTC | CASSQSRYSYNEQFF
NA | TRBJ2-5 | NA | TRBV30 | TGTGCCTGGAGTGTAAGGGCAGGGTTTCCAGAGACCCAGTACTTC | CAWSVRAGFPETQYF
NA | TRBJ1-5 | NA | TRBV30 | TGTGCCTGGAGTGCAAAGGGTTTTGGCAGCAATCAGCCCCAGCATTTT | CAWSAKGFGSNQPQHF
TRBD1 | TRBJ1-2 | NA | TRBV19 | TGTGCCAGTAGTTCGACAGGGTATGGCTACACCTTC | CASSSTGYGYTF
NA | TRBJ1-5 | NA | TRBV5-8 | TGTGCCAGCAGCTTGGCAGGGATCAGCAATCAGCCCCAGCATTTT | CASSLAGISNQPQHF
TRBD2 | TRBJ2-3 | NA | TRBV12-5 | TGTGCTAGTGGCTGGCATCCGTGGGGAGCGGGGGTGGGAAATACGCAGTATTTT | CASGWHPWGAGVGNTQYF
NA | TRBJ2-3 | NA | TRBV2 | TGTGCCAGCAGTAGGAGAGATACGCAGTATTTT | CASSRRDTQYF
TRBD2 | TRBJ2-7 | NA | TRBV6-4 | TGTGCCAGCAGTGAGGGAAGCGGGGGGACCTCCTACGAGCAGTACTTC | CASSEGSGGTSYEQYF
NA | TRBJ2-3 | NA | TRBV12-3/TRBV12-4 | TGTGCCAGCAGTCCGGGACGGGATACGCAGTATTTT | CASSPGRDTQYF
TRBD2 | TRBJ2-1 | few | TRBV20-1 | TGCAGTGCTCGACTAGCGGGAGGGTTAAGCTCCTACAATGAGCAGTTCTTC | CSARLAGGLSSYNEQFF
NA | TRBJ2-1 | few | TRBV6-2/TRBV6-3 | TGTGCCAGCAGCTACTCCTACAATGAGCAGTTCTTC | CASSYSYNEQFF
NA | TRBJ1-5 | NA | TRBV5-1 | TGCGCCAGCAGCCAGGACGGCAATAGCAATCAGCCCCAGCATTTT | CASSQDGNSNQPQHF
TRBD2 | TRBJ2-3 | NA | TRBV15 | TGTGCCACCAGCAGATGGGCTAGCGGGGGGGCTGAGGCAGATACGCAGTATTTT | CATSRWASGGAEADTQYF
NA | TRBJ1-6 | NA | TRBV7-2 | TGTGCCAGCAGCTTTACTAGCTCCTATAATTCACCCCTCCACTTT | CASSFTSSYNSPLHF
TRBD2 | TRBJ2-7 | NA | TRBV7-2 | TGTGCCAGCAGCTTTAAAAAAGCGGGGGGCCATACCAGCTCCTACGAGCAGTACTTC | CASSFKKAGGHTSSYEQYF
NA | TRBJ2-1 | NA | TRBV20-1 | TGCAGTGCTAGACCAGACTATTCCTACAATGAGCAGTTCTTC | CSARPDYSYNEQFF
TRBD1 | TRBJ2-2 | few | TRBV20-1 | TGCAGTGCTCTCCCGGGACAGGGGACCGGGGAGCTGTTTTTT | CSALPGQGTGELFF
NA | TRBJ2-7 | NA | TRBV27 | TGTGCCAGCAGTTTACCCCTTGGCGAGCAGTACTTC | CASSLPLGEQYF
TRBD1 | TRBJ2-1 | once | TRBV3-1 | TGTGCCAGCAGCCAAGGATACCGGGACAGGCAGTTCTTC | CASSQGYRDRQFF
NA | TRBJ1-5 | NA | TRBV2 | TGTGCCAGCAGTGAATCATCTATTAGCAATCAGCCCCAGCATTTT | CASSESSISNQPQHF
TRBD1 | TRBJ2-2 | NA | TRBV6-5 | TGTGCCAGCAGCCGGGACAGGTTGACCGGGGAGCTGTTTTTT | CASSRDRLTGELFF
NA | TRBJ1-2 | NA | TRBV20-1 | TGCAGTGCCACCCCCGGCAGATTTAACTATGGCTACACCTTC | CSATPGRFNYGYTF
TRBD1 | TRBJ1-1 | NA | TRBV25-1 | TGTGCCAGCACCTCGGGACAGGGGGCTGCTTTCTTT | CASTSGQGAAFF
NA | TRBJ2-2 | NA | TRBV27 | TGTGCCAGCAGCAAGGCTAGCTCCGCGAACACCGGGGAGCTGTTTTTT | CASSKASSANTGELFF